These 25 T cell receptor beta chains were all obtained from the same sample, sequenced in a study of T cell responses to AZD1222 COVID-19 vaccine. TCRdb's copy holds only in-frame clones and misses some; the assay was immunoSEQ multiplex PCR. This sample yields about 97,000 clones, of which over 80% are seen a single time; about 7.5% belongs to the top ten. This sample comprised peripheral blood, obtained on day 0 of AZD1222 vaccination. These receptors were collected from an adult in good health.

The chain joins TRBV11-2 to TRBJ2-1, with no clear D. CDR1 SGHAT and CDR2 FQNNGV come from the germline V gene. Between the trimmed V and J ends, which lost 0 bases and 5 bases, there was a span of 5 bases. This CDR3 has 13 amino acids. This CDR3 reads CASSLDRDNEQFF. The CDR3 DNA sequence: TGTGCCAGCAGCTTAGATAGGGACAATGAGCAGTTCTTC.

The CDR3 loop is CATSDTAGGVPQYF. The CDR3 nucleotides are TGTGCCACCAGTGATACAGCGGGGGGGGTTCCGCAGTATTTT. The chain joins TRBV24-1 to TRBJ2-3, with 10 bases lining up with TRBD2. The V segment lost 3 bases and the J segment 10 bases; nucleotides outside the gene matches: 6. Germline V gene data show CDR1 as KGHDR and CDR2 as SFDVKD. CDR3 size: 14 residues.

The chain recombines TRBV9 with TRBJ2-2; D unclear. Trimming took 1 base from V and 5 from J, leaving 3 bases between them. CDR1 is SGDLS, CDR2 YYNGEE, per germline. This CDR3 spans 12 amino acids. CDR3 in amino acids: CASSVLTGELFF. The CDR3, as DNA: TGTGCCAGCAGCGTATTAACCGGGGAGCTGTTTTTT.

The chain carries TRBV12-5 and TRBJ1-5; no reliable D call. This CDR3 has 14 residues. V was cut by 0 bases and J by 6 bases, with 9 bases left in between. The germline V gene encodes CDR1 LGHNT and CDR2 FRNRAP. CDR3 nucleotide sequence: TGTGCTAGTGGTTTGGTCCAGGCGGCTCAGCCCCAGCATTTT. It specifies CASGLVQAAQPQHF.

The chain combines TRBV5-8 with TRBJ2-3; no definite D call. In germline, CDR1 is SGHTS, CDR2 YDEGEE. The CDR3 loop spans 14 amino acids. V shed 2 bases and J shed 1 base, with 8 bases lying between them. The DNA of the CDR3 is TGTGCCAGCAGCTTTTTGGACGGCACAGATACGCAGTATTTT. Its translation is CASSFLDGTDTQYF.

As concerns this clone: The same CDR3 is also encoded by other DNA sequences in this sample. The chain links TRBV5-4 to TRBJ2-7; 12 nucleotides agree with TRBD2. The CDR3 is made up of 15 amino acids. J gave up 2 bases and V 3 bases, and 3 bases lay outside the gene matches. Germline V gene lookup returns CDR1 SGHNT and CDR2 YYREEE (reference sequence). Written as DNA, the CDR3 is TGTGCCAGCAGCTCGCTAGCGGGAGGGCCCTACGAGCAGTACTTC. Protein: CASSSLAGGPYEQYF.

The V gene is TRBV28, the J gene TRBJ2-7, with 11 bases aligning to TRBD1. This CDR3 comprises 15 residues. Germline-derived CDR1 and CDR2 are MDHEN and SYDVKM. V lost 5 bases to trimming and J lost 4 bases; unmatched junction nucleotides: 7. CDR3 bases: TGTGCCAGCAGTGCCGGACAGGGGGCTTGGTACGAGCAGTACTTC. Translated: CASSAGQGAWYEQYF.

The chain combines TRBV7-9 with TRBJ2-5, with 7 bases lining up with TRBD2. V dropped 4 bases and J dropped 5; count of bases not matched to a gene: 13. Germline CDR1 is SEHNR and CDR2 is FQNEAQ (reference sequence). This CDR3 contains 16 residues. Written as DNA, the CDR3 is TGTGCCAGCAGCTCATCTAGCGGACCTGAGTGGGAGACCCAGTACTTC. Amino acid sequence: CASSSSSGPEWETQYF.

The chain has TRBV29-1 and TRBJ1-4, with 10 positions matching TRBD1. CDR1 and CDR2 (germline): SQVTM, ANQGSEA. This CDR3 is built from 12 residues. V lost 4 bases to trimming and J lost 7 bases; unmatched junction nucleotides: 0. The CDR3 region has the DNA TGCAGCGTTGGACAGGGGGCTGAAAAACTGTTTTTT. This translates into CSVGQGAEKLFF.

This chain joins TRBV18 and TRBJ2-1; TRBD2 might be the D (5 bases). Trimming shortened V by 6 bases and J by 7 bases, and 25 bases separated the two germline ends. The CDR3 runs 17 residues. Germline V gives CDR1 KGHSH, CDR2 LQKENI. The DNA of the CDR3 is TGTGCCAGCTCTCCTCCCGAATTTATTGGGAGATTGAATGAGCAGTTCTTC. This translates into CASSPPEFIGRLNEQFF.

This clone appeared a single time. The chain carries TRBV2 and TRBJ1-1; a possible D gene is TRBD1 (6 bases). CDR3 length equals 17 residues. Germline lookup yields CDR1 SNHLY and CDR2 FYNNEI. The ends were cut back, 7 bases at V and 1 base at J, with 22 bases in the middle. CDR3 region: CASILGGAGGANTEAFF. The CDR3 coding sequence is TGTGCCAGCATTCTGGGGGGGGCCGGAGGGGCGAACACTGAAGCTTTCTTT.

The CDR3 coding sequence is TGTGCCAGCAGCGGACGATTCTCTGGAAACACCATATATTTT. Protein sequence: CASSGRFSGNTIYF. The chain has TRBV9 and TRBJ1-3; D is ambiguous. The V gene lost 3 bases and the J gene lost 0 bases, with 7 bases spanning the gap. The CDR3 is 14 residues long. CDR1 is SGDLS, CDR2 YYNGEE, per germline. Drawing the rest from reference TRBV9 and TRBJ1-3, the complete variable domain is DSGVTQTPKHLITATGQRVTLRCSPRSGDLSVYWYQQSLDQGLQFLIQYYNGEERAKGNILERFSAQQFPDLHSELNLSSLELGDSALYFCASSGRFSGNTIYFGEGSWLTVV.

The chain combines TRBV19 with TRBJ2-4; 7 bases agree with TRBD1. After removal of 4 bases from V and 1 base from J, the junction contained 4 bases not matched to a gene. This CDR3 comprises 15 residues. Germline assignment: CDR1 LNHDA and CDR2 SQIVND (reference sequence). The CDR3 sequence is CASSKGGRAKNIQYF. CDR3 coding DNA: TGTGCCAGTAGTAAAGGGGGCCGGGCCAAAAACATTCAGTACTTC.

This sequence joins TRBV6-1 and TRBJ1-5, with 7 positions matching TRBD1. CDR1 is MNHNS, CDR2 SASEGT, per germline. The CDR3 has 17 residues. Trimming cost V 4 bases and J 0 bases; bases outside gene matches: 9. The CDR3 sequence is CASSGLETGYSNQPQHF. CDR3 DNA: TGTGCCAGCAGTGGGCTGGAGACAGGGTATAGCAATCAGCCCCAGCATTTT.

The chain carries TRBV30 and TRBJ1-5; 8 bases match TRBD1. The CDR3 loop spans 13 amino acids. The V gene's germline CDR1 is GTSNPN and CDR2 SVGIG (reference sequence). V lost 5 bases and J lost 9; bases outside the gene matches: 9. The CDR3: CAWSGGGDRPQHF. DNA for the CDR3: TGTGCCTGGTCAGGGGGCGGGGATCGGCCCCAGCATTTT.

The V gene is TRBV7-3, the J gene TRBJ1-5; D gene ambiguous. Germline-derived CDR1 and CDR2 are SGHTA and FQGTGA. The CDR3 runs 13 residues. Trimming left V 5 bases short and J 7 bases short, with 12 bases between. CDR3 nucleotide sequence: TGTGCCAGCAGCCGGGATTCTAGGCAGCCCCAGCATTTT. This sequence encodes CASSRDSRQPQHF.

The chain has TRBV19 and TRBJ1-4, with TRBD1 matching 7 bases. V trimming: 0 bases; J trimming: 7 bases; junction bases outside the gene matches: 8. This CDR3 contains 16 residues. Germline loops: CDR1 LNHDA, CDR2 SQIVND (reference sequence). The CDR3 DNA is TGTGCCAGTAGTATAGATCGACAGGGTCGAGTTGAAAAACTGTTTTTT. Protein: CASSIDRQGRVEKLFF.

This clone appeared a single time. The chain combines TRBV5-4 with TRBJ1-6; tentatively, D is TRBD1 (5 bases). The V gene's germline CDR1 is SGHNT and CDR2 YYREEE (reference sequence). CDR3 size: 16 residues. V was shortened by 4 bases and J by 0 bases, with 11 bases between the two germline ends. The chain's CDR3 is CASSPGPYSYNSPLHF. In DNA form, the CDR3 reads TGTGCCAGCAGCCCGGGGCCCTACTCCTATAATTCACCCCTCCACTTT.

The CDR3 DNA reads as TGTGCCAGCAGCCAAAGATGGGCAGAGGGCTCTGGAAACACCATATATTTT. This gives the protein CASSQRWAEGSGNTIYF. This chain joins TRBV16 and TRBJ1-3; D unresolved. Trimming took 2 bases from V and 0 from J, leaving 14 bases between them. This CDR3 has 17 residues. The germline gives CDR1 KGHSY, CDR2 FQNENV.

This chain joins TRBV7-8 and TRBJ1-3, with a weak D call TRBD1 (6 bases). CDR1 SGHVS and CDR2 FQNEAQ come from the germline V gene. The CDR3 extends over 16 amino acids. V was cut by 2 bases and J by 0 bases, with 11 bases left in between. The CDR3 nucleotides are TGTGCCAGCAGCTTAATGTTCAGGGGCTCTGGAAACACCATATATTTT. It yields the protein CASSLMFRGSGNTIYF. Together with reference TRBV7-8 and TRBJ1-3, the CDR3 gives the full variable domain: GAGVSQSPRYKVAKRGQDVALRCDPISGHVSLFWYQQALGQGPEFLTYFQNEAQLDKSGLPSDRFFAERPEGSVSTLKIQRTQQEDSAVYLCASSLMFRGSGNTIYFGEGSWLTVV.

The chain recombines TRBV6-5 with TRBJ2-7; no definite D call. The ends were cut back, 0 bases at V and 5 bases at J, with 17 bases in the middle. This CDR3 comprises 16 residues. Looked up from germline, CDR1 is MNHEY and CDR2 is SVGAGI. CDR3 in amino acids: CASSYSTAGLPDEQYF. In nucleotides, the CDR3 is TGTGCCAGCAGTTACTCGACCGCAGGTTTACCAGACGAGCAGTACTTC.

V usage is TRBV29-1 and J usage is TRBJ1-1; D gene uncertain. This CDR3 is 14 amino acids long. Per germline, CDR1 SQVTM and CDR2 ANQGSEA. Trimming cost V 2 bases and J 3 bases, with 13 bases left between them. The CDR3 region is CSVEWSGGDTEAFF. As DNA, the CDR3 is TGCAGCGTTGAATGGTCTGGTGGTGACACTGAAGCTTTCTTT.

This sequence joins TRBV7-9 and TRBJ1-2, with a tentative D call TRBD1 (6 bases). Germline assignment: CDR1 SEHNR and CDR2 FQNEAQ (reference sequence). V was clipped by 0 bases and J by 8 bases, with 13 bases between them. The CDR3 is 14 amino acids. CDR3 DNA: TGTGCCAGCAGCTTAGCGCAGGGGATTGGGGGCTACACCTTC. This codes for CASSLAQGIGGYTF.

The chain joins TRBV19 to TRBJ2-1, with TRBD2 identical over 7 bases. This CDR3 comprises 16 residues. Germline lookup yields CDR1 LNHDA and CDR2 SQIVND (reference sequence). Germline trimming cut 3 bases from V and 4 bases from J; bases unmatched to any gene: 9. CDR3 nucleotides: TGTGCCAGTAGTATGACGACGGGAGGAGGGTACAATGAGCAGTTCTTC. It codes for CASSMTTGGGYNEQFF.

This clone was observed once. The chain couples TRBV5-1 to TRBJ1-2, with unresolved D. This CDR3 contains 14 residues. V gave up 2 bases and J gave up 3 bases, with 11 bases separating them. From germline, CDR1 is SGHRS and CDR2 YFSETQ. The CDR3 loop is CASSFELTDYGYTF. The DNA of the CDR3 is TGCGCCAGCAGCTTTGAACTCACCGACTATGGCTACACCTTC.